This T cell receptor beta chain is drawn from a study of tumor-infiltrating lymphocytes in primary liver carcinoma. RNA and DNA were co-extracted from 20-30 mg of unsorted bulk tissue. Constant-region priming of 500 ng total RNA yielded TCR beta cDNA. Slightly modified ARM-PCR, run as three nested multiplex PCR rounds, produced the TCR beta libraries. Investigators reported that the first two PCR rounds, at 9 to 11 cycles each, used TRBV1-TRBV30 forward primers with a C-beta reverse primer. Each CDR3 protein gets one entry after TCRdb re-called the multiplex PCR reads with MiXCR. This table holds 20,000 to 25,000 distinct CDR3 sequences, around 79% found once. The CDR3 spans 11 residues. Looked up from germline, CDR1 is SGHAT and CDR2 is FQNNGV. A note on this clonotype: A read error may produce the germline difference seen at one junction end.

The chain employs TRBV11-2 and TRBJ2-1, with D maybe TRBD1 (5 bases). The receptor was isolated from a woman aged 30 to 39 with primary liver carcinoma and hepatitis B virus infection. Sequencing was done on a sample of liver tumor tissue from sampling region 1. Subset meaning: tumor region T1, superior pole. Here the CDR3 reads CSSRQLNEQFF. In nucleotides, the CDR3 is TGTTCCAGTCGACAGCTAAATGAGCAGTTCTTC. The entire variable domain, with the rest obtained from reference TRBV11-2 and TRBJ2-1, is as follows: EAGVAQSPRYKIIEKRQSVAFWCNPISGHATLYWYQQILGQGPKLLIQFQNNGVVDDSQLPKDRFSAERLKGVDSTLKIQPAKLEDSAVYLCSSRQLNEQFFGPGTRLTVL.